This is a list of T cell receptor beta chains from one sample in a study of CD8+CD57+ T cells in acquired aplastic anemia. One entry per CDR3 protein results from TCRdb running MiXCR on the reads. The repertoire holds roughly 170,000 distinct CDR3 sequences, with just under 65% as singletons. The source material was sorted CD4+, CD8+, or CD8+CD57+ T cells (not recorded which) from PBMCs. The receptors were sampled from a human donor in good health. Each CDR3 is given with its conserved first and last residue. Each record gives: clone size, V gene, J gene, D gene, CDR3 DNA, CDR3 protein. The D gene is left open where the match is weak. Clone size is stated in some rows and not others, as once, few, many or a class when expanded.

many	TRBV6-2/TRBV6-3	TRBJ1-1	NA	TGTGCCAGCAGTTACGCGCCTACGACTGAAGCTTTCTTT	CASSYAPTTEAFF
once	TRBV29-1	TRBJ1-1	NA	TGCAGCGTTTCGAGTGTCACTGAAGCTTTCTTT	CSVSSVTEAFF
many	TRBV5-5	TRBJ2-3	TRBD1	TGTGCCAGCAGCCCGACAGGGGAAAGCACAGATACGCAGTATTTT	CASSPTGESTDTQYF
NA	TRBV5-1	TRBJ2-7	TRBD1	TGCGCCAGCAGCCCTGACGGGACAGGGTACTACGAGCAGTACTTC	CASSPDGTGYYEQYF
NA	TRBV14	TRBJ2-1	NA	TGTGCCAGCAGCCAAGAAGTAGGGGGTGAGCAGTTCTTC	CASSQEVGGEQFF
NA	TRBV7-6	TRBJ1-6	NA	TGTGCCAGCAGCTTAGCACAGGCCTTGAATTCACCCCTCCACTTT	CASSLAQALNSPLHF
many	TRBV5-1	TRBJ1-1	TRBD1	TGCGCCAGCAGCGAGGGGACAGGGGGAACTGAAGCTTTCTTT	CASSEGTGGTEAFF
many	TRBV9	TRBJ2-5	NA	TGTGCCAGCAGCGTAGAGGGACACACCCAAGAGACCCAGTACTTC	CASSVEGHTQETQYF
NA	TRBV10-3	TRBJ2-3	NA	TGTGCCATCAGTGAACTTAGCGGCGGTGGCACAGATACGCAGTATTTT	CAISELSGGGTDTQYF
NA	TRBV6-4	TRBJ2-2	NA	TGTGCCAGCGGTGACGTAGGGGTCACCGGGGAGCTGTTTTTT	CASGDVGVTGELFF
NA	TRBV19	TRBJ1-1	NA	TGTGCCAGTAGTATAGACGGTCGTAACACTGAAGCTTTCTTT	CASSIDGRNTEAFF
many	TRBV27	TRBJ2-7	NA	TGTGCCAGCAGAGGAGGGGGCTTAGGCGAGCAGTACTTC	CASRGGGLGEQYF
NA	TRBV7-9	TRBJ1-2	NA	TGTGCCAGCAGCTTAAGCACTAACTATGGCTACACCTTC	CASSLSTNYGYTF
NA	TRBV14	TRBJ2-5	TRBD1	TGTGCCAGCAGCCAAGGGCGGCGACAGGGGAAAGAGACCCAGTACTTC	CASSQGRRQGKETQYF
many	TRBV10-2	TRBJ1-6	NA	TGCGCCAGCAGAGTGTGGAATTCACCCCTCCACTTT	CASRVWNSPLHF
few	TRBV20-1	TRBJ2-2	TRBD2	TGCAGTGCTGGACTAGCGGCGAACACCGGGGAGCTGTTTTTT	CSAGLAANTGELFF
NA	TRBV9	TRBJ1-6	NA	TGTGCCAGCAGCGTAGACGGGGGCGCAAATTCACCCCTCCACTTT	CASSVDGGANSPLHF
NA	TRBV20-1	TRBJ1-6	TRBD1	TGCAGTGCCACTGACAGGGGGTTAAATAATTCACCCCTCCACTTT	CSATDRGLNNSPLHF
NA	TRBV20-1	TRBJ1-2	NA	TGCAGTGCTAGACACACCGCGGACATAAACTATGGCTACACCTTC	CSARHTADINYGYTF
NA	TRBV7-3	TRBJ1-1	NA	TGTGCCAGCAGCTTAAGTGGGGGCGCTGGCACTGAAGCTTTCTTT	CASSLSGGAGTEAFF
NA	TRBV10-3	TRBJ1-1	TRBD1	TGTGCCATCAGTGAGGGGGACAGAGAAGCTTTCTTT	CAISEGDREAFF
NA	TRBV2	TRBJ2-1	NA	TGTGCCAGCAGTATGGAGTCGCGGTACAATGAGCAGTTCTTC	CASSMESRYNEQFF
NA	TRBV20-1	TRBJ1-1	NA	TGCAGTGCTAGAAGTAGAGCGACTTTTAACACTGAAGCTTTCTTT	CSARSRATFNTEAFF
NA	TRBV15	TRBJ1-1	TRBD1	TGTGCCACCACCCTCCGGGACAGGGGGCGAGGAGCTTTCTTT	CATTLRDRGRGAFF
NA	TRBV20-1	TRBJ2-5	TRBD2	TGCAGTGCTACTGCCCTAGGGACTAGCGGAGGGACCCAGTACTTC	CSATALGTSGGTQYF
many	TRBV6-5	TRBJ2-7	TRBD1	TGTGCCAGCAGAAAGACAGGGGACCTACGCGAGCAGTACTTC	CASRKTGDLREQYF
NA	TRBV20-1	TRBJ2-1	TRBD2	TGCAGTGCTGGGGGACTAGCGGGAGTCAATGAGCAGTTCTTC	CSAGGLAGVNEQFF
once	TRBV25-1	TRBJ1-6	NA	TGTGCCAGCAGTAACTCCGGGAATTCACCCCTCCACTTT	CASSNSGNSPLHF
NA	TRBV2	TRBJ2-3	NA	TGTGCCAGCATGCGGGACAGCACAGATACGCAGTATTTT	CASMRDSTDTQYF
NA	TRBV15	TRBJ2-7	NA	TGTGCCACCAGCAGAGCCACAGGGACCTACGTCTACGAGCAGTACTTC	CATSRATGTYVYEQYF
NA	TRBV12-3/TRBV12-4	TRBJ2-7	NA	TGTGCCAGCAGTTTTCAGGCAGGGGCCTACGAGCAGTACTTC	CASSFQAGAYEQYF
NA	TRBV29-1	TRBJ2-7	NA	TGCAGCGTTGAGGGGGATGGGGTCTCCTACGAGCAGTACTTC	CSVEGDGVSYEQYF
NA	TRBV7-2	TRBJ2-7	TRBD1	TGTGCCAGCAGCTTAAGGGACAGTCGCGAGCAGTACTTC	CASSLRDSREQYF
NA	TRBV6-1	TRBJ1-1	TRBD1	TGTGCCAGCAGAGACAGGGATCGCACTGAAGCTTTCTTT	CASRDRDRTEAFF
few	TRBV7-6	TRBJ2-5	TRBD2	TGTGCCAGCAGCCGTACTAGCGGCCAAGAGACCCAGTACTTC	CASSRTSGQETQYF
few	TRBV10-1	TRBJ2-7	NA	TGCGCCACTCCTAGGCGACGGGGGATACCCTTCTACGAGCAGTACTTC	CATPRRRGIPFYEQYF
NA	TRBV20-1	TRBJ2-7	NA	TGCAGTGCTAGGGGAGACAGCTACGAGCAGTACTTC	CSARGDSYEQYF
once	TRBV5-1	TRBJ2-7	NA	TGCGCCAGCAGCTTGACAGCGGGCTCCTACGAGCAGTACTTC	CASSLTAGSYEQYF
few	TRBV7-3	TRBJ2-2	NA	TGTGCCAGCAGCTTACCTGGGCCCGGGGAGCTGTTTTTT	CASSLPGPGELFF
NA	TRBV2	TRBJ2-1	NA	TGTGCCAGCAGCCCGTTAAATGAGCAGTTCTTC	CASSPLNEQFF
NA	TRBV2	TRBJ1-2	TRBD1	TGTGCCAGCAGTGGAATCAGGGGGCTGAACTATGGCTACACCTTC	CASSGIRGLNYGYTF
NA	TRBV7-3	TRBJ2-3	TRBD2	TGTGCCAGCAGCCCGGGGGGTGGTGGGAGCTTAGATACGCAGTATTTT	CASSPGGGGSLDTQYF
many	TRBV25-1	TRBJ2-1	TRBD2	TGTGCCAGCAGTGAATATAGGACTAGCGGGGGACGATACAATGAGCAGTTCTTC	CASSEYRTSGGRYNEQFF